Listed here are 8 T cell receptor beta chains from one sample, sequenced in a study of cytomegalovirus exposure and HLA in healthy donors. A multiplex PCR was run with 60 Vbeta primers and 13 Jbeta primers. Clones were sequenced by immunoSEQ multiplex PCR, and TCRdb holds only the in-frame ones, with some missing. The sample carries 200,000 or so clones, 75% to 80% recorded once. Sequenced sample: PBMCs. The receptors originated from a man younger than 35 in good health and CMV-seronegative.

The chain employs TRBV7-9 and TRBJ1-5, with D unresolved. Germline V lookup: CDR1 SEHNR, CDR2 FQNEAQ (reference sequence). The V gene lost 7 bases and the J gene lost 5 bases, with 18 bases spanning the gap. This CDR3 has 15 amino acids. The CDR3 region is CASTPGDTADQPQHF. DNA of the CDR3: TGTGCCAGCACACCCGGGGATACGGCCGATCAGCCCCAGCATTTT.

The chain has TRBV10-2 and TRBJ2-3; weak D call: TRBD1 (5 bases). Between the trimmed V and J ends, which lost 10 bases and 2 bases, there was a span of 13 bases. Germline CDR1 and CDR2: WSHSY and SAAADI. The CDR3 is 13 residues long. This CDR3 is CATGQGLTDTQYF. CDR3 sequence (DNA): TGCGCCACCGGTCAGGGTCTCACAGATACGCAGTATTTT.

The rearrangement uses TRBV4-3 and TRBJ2-7, with a possible D match to TRBD1 (5 bases). The CDR3 extends over 16 amino acids. The V gene lost 0 bases and the J gene lost 2 bases, with 14 bases spanning the gap. The germline CDR1 and CDR2 sequences are LGHNA and YSLEER. The CDR3 loop reads CASSQDLGRATYEQYF. CDR3 sequence (DNA): TGCGCCAGCAGCCAAGATTTGGGCAGGGCAACCTACGAGCAGTACTTC.

This clone has more than one count but fewer than ten. The rearrangement links TRBV30 to TRBJ2-7, with D possibly matching TRBD2 (5 bases). The CDR3 runs to 16 residues. The V end was cut by 0 bases, the J end by 2 bases, with 17 bases between. The V gene's germline CDR1 is GTSNPN and CDR2 SVGIG (reference sequence). The CDR3 nucleotides are TGTGCCTGGAGTGTATTTCGCCTAGGGCGGGCCTACGAGCAGTACTTC. Its translation is CAWSVFRLGRAYEQYF.

The chain is built from TRBV28 and TRBJ1-2; TRBD1 agrees at 11 bases. This CDR3 has 12 residues. V gave up 5 bases and J gave up 8 bases; unmatched junction bases: 1. Germline CDR1 is MDHEN and CDR2 is SYDVKM. The CDR3 DNA is TGTGCCAGCAGTAGGACAGGGGGCGGCTACACCTTC. Encoded protein: CASSRTGGGYTF.

The chain combines TRBV7-2 with TRBJ2-7, with D possibly TRBD1 on 6 matching bases. The CDR3 sequence is 15 residues long. V lost 1 base and J 0 bases, leaving 10 bases between the germline ends. The germline V gene has CDR1 SGHTA and CDR2 FQGNSA. The CDR3 protein is CASSLDRDLSYEQYF. The CDR3 nucleotides read TGTGCCAGCAGCTTAGACAGGGACCTCTCCTACGAGCAGTACTTC. Using reference TRBV7-2 and TRBJ2-7 for the parts outside the CDR3, the full variable domain is GAGVSQSPSNKVTEKGKDVELRCDPISGHTALYWYRQSLGQGLEFLIYFQGNSAPDKSGLPSDRFSAERTGGSVSTLTIQRTQQEDSAVYLCASSLDRDLSYEQYFGPGTRLTVT.

This chain links TRBV28 with TRBJ2-4, with D tentatively TRBD2 (6 bases). The V and J ends lost 2 bases and 5 bases respectively, with 19 bases between them. From germline, CDR1 is MDHEN and CDR2 SYDVKM. The CDR3 is made up of 17 amino acids. CDR3 amino acids: CASSLGWGGAVQNIQYF. The DNA of the CDR3 is TGTGCCAGCAGTTTAGGGTGGGGCGGGGCAGTCCAAAACATTCAGTACTTC.

This chain uses TRBV9 with TRBJ1-4; D is uncertain. Germline CDR1 is SGDLS and CDR2 is YYNGEE. The CDR3 extends over 15 amino acids. Deletions cut 0 bases from V and 4 bases from J, with 10 bases between. The CDR3 here is CASSVDQASNEKLFF. The CDR3 DNA reads TGTGCCAGCAGCGTAGACCAGGCGAGTAATGAAAAACTGTTTTTT.